The following is a TCR beta chain sequence with its context. Its target is not known. The data stem from a study of T cell responses to AZD1222 COVID-19 vaccine. Study background: Second-dose intervals of approximately 4 or approximately 12 weeks were pooled.

Germline V gene lookup returns CDR1 SGHVS and CDR2 FQNEAQ. Trimming took 2 bases from V and 3 from J, leaving 14 bases between them. This CDR3 is 15 amino acids long. Study-wide results and caveats: Among vaccine-associated CD4 TCRs, coverage spanned spike, with dominance at 160-218 and 743-854. Among the donors, most were white British and more were female, and clonal diversity was possibly underestimated.

Assay: immunoSEQ multiplex PCR; the TCRdb copy retains only in-frame clones and omits some. The data contain roughly 170,000 clones, just over 85% of them singletons. J is TRBJ2-7 and V is TRBV7-8; D is possibly TRBD2 (6 bases). Material: peripheral blood, obtained on day 0 of AZD1222 vaccination. The TCR originated in an adult in good health. CDR3 loop: CASSLRASEVYEQYF. Written as DNA, the CDR3 is TGTGCCAGCAGCTTAAGGGCTAGCGAGGTCTACGAGCAGTACTTC.